This T cell receptor (beta chain) was identified in a study of cytomegalovirus exposure and HLA in healthy donors. Study as a whole: Unique TCRs numbering approximately 81 million, obtained from HLA-typed donors, made up an early data release. Study-level findings and limits: In a later analysis, HLA-associated TCR beta chains were more clonally expanded than equally common others. 87-base-pair reads could not separate some V segments, including TRBV6-2 and TRBV6-3. Reports indicated that the classifier achieved high specificity and sensitivity in diagnosing cytomegalovirus status.

This PCR relied on a set of 60 Vbeta primers and 13 Jbeta primers. The protocol was immunoSEQ multiplex PCR, while the TCRdb copy is restricted to in-frame clones and leaves out a portion. The sample includes fewer than 250,000 clones, approximately 83% of them seen just once. A word on this clone: Its antigen remains unidentified.

J gave up 4 bases and V 1 base, and 5 bases lay outside the gene matches. Germline values: CDR1 MGHRA, CDR2 YSYEKL. The CDR3 runs to 16 residues. The chain is built from TRBV4-1 and TRBJ1-5; 9 nucleotides match TRBD1. The sequence derives from a boy between 2 and 10 years old in good health and CMV-seronegative. The sample taken for sequencing was PBMCs. The CDR3 DNA is TGCGCCAGCAGCCAAGGCCCCGGGACAGGGAATCAGCCCCAGCATTTT. Its protein is CASSQGPGTGNQPQHF.